The rows below give T cell receptor beta chains drawn from one sample of a study of control samples from healthy donors and cancer patients. The repertoire was sequenced with immunoSEQ multiplex PCR; TCRdb's copy has only in-frame clones and lacks some. The sample lists around 53,000 clones; 80% to 90% were seen once. Sequenced material: PBMCs. Every receptor here comes from a woman aged 45-60 years with lung cancer. Both conserved end residues are part of each CDR3. The order of the fields is CDR3 protein, CDR3 DNA, D gene, V gene, clone size, CDR3 length, J gene. A D gene is named only where the DNA matches it firmly. Size tells how often a clone was seen (once, few, many) or the class of an expanded clone, and some rows leave it out.

CDR3 protein: CASSGLNSGNTIYF
CDR3 DNA: TGTGCCTCTAGTGGCCTGAACTCTGGAAACACCATATATTTT
D gene: .
V gene: TRBV6-6
clone size: .
CDR3 length: 14
J gene: TRBJ1-3

CDR3 protein: CASSLPYAGEAFF
CDR3 DNA: TGTGCCAGCAGTCTCCCATACGCAGGGGAAGCTTTCTTT
D gene: .
V gene: TRBV6-5
clone size: .
CDR3 length: 13
J gene: TRBJ1-1

CDR3 protein: CASSQDFGTGGYQPQHF
CDR3 DNA: TGCGCCAGCAGCCAAGATTTCGGGACAGGGGGCTATCAGCCCCAGCATTTT
D gene: TRBD1
V gene: TRBV4-3
clone size: .
CDR3 length: 17
J gene: TRBJ1-5

CDR3 protein: CASSLGAGGVDEQYF
CDR3 DNA: TGTGCCAGCAGCTTAGGCGCCGGAGGGGTTGACGAGCAGTACTTC
D gene: .
V gene: TRBV7-8
clone size: .
CDR3 length: 15
J gene: TRBJ2-7

CDR3 protein: CASSFSTGELFF
CDR3 DNA: TGTGCCAGCAGTTTTTCCACCGGGGAGCTGTTTTTT
D gene: .
V gene: TRBV27
clone size: .
CDR3 length: 12
J gene: TRBJ2-2

CDR3 protein: CASSQVGLNEKLFF
CDR3 DNA: TGCGCCAGCAGCCAAGTGGGGTTAAATGAAAAACTGTTTTTT
D gene: .
V gene: TRBV4-1
clone size: .
CDR3 length: 14
J gene: TRBJ1-4

CDR3 protein: CASRGLAGGSNYNEQFF
CDR3 DNA: TGTGCCAGCAGAGGACTAGCGGGGGGATCCAACTACAATGAGCAGTTCTTC
D gene: TRBD2
V gene: TRBV28
clone size: .
CDR3 length: 17
J gene: TRBJ2-1

CDR3 protein: CASSEELAGYTDTQYF
CDR3 DNA: TGTGCCAGCAGTGAAGAGCTAGCGGGTTACACAGATACGCAGTATTTT
D gene: TRBD2
V gene: TRBV2
clone size: .
CDR3 length: 16
J gene: TRBJ2-3

CDR3 protein: CASSLAGNSGNTIYF
CDR3 DNA: TGCGCCAGCAGCTTGGCCGGCAACTCTGGAAACACCATATATTTT
D gene: .
V gene: TRBV5-1
clone size: .
CDR3 length: 15
J gene: TRBJ1-3

CDR3 protein: CASSFDRYSNQPQHF
CDR3 DNA: TGTGCCAGCAGTTTCGACAGGTATAGCAATCAGCCCCAGCATTTT
D gene: .
V gene: TRBV27
clone size: .
CDR3 length: 15
J gene: TRBJ1-5

CDR3 protein: CASSPGISNYGYTF
CDR3 DNA: TGTGCCAGCAGCCCAGGGATTTCTAACTATGGCTACACCTTC
D gene: .
V gene: TRBV5-5
clone size: .
CDR3 length: 14
J gene: TRBJ1-2

CDR3 protein: CASSLARTGGSEKLFF
CDR3 DNA: TGTGCCAGCAGCCTAGCGCGGACAGGGGGGAGTGAAAAACTGTTTTTT
D gene: TRBD1
V gene: TRBV7-2
clone size: .
CDR3 length: 16
J gene: TRBJ1-4

CDR3 protein: CASSPVRPGGLTEAFF
CDR3 DNA: TGTGCCAGCAGCCCCGTACGCCCGGGGGGGCTGACTGAAGCTTTCTTT
D gene: .
V gene: TRBV27
clone size: .
CDR3 length: 16
J gene: TRBJ1-1

CDR3 protein: CASSLSRTGELFF
CDR3 DNA: TGTGCCAGCAGTTTATCGCGCACCGGGGAGCTGTTTTTT
D gene: .
V gene: TRBV27
clone size: .
CDR3 length: 13
J gene: TRBJ2-2

CDR3 protein: CASIFKEHLGLLGYGYTF
CDR3 DNA: TGTGCCAGCATCTTTAAAGAACATCTGGGCTTACTGGGGTATGGCTACACCTTC
D gene: .
V gene: TRBV14
clone size: .
CDR3 length: 18
J gene: TRBJ1-2

CDR3 protein: CASRPDRHSGNTIYF
CDR3 DNA: TGTGCCAGCAGACCTGACAGGCACTCTGGAAACACCATATATTTT
D gene: .
V gene: TRBV14
clone size: .
CDR3 length: 15
J gene: TRBJ1-3

CDR3 protein: CASSYWGKSQPQHF
CDR3 DNA: TGTGCCAGCAGTTACTGGGGGAAGAGTCAGCCCCAGCATTTT
D gene: .
V gene: TRBV6-2/TRBV6-3
clone size: few
CDR3 length: 14
J gene: TRBJ1-5

CDR3 protein: CASSHRTGGAVGMNTEAFF
CDR3 DNA: TGTGCCAGTAGCCATCGGACAGGGGGCGCGGTGGGGATGAACACTGAAGCTTTCTTT
D gene: TRBD1
V gene: TRBV19
clone size: .
CDR3 length: 19
J gene: TRBJ1-1

CDR3 protein: CAISEGGTGYTF
CDR3 DNA: TGTGCCATCAGTGAAGGTGGTACTGGCTACACCTTC
D gene: .
V gene: TRBV10-3
clone size: .
CDR3 length: 12
J gene: TRBJ1-2

CDR3 protein: CSASGRDYGYTF
CDR3 DNA: TGCAGTGCTAGTGGCAGAGACTATGGCTACACCTTC
D gene: .
V gene: TRBV20-1
clone size: .
CDR3 length: 12
J gene: TRBJ1-2

CDR3 protein: CASSQLNQSPADTQYF
CDR3 DNA: TGTGCCAGCAGCCAACTCAACCAATCACCGGCAGATACGCAGTATTTT
D gene: .
V gene: TRBV14
clone size: few
CDR3 length: 16
J gene: TRBJ2-3

CDR3 protein: CASSIDRTGVGKLFF
CDR3 DNA: TGTGCCAGTAGTATAGACCGAACAGGCGTCGGAAAACTGTTTTTT
D gene: .
V gene: TRBV19
clone size: .
CDR3 length: 15
J gene: TRBJ1-4

CDR3 protein: CASGLVQGGGVWAFF
CDR3 DNA: TGTGCTAGTGGTTTGGTACAGGGCGGCGGGGTATGGGCTTTCTTT
D gene: .
V gene: TRBV12-5
clone size: .
CDR3 length: 15
J gene: TRBJ1-1

CDR3 protein: CASSRDSYGYTF
CDR3 DNA: TGTGCCAGCAGCCGGGACAGCTATGGCTACACCTTC
D gene: TRBD1
V gene: TRBV7-9
clone size: .
CDR3 length: 12
J gene: TRBJ1-2

CDR3 protein: CASSVSGANQPQHF
CDR3 DNA: TGTGCCAGCAGCGTCTCAGGGGCCAATCAGCCCCAGCATTTT
D gene: .
V gene: TRBV9
clone size: few
CDR3 length: 14
J gene: TRBJ1-5

CDR3 protein: CASSLISGAAFEQYF
CDR3 DNA: TGTGCCAGCAGCCTGATTAGCGGGGCGGCGTTCGAGCAGTACTTC
D gene: TRBD2
V gene: TRBV5-6
clone size: .
CDR3 length: 15
J gene: TRBJ2-7

CDR3 protein: CASSLLTDYYGYTF
CDR3 DNA: TGTGCCAGCAGCTTATTAACAGACTACTATGGCTACACCTTC
D gene: .
V gene: TRBV7-9
clone size: .
CDR3 length: 14
J gene: TRBJ1-2

CDR3 protein: CASSPLSIRQGHGLSYEQYF
CDR3 DNA: TGTGCCAGCAGCCCTTTATCCATTCGACAGGGGCACGGACTTTCCTACGAGCAGTACTTC
D gene: TRBD1
V gene: TRBV6-2/TRBV6-3
clone size: .
CDR3 length: 20
J gene: TRBJ2-7

CDR3 protein: CSASPLNGYTF
CDR3 DNA: TGCAGCGCTTCCCCGCTAAATGGCTACACCTTC
D gene: .
V gene: TRBV29-1
clone size: .
CDR3 length: 11
J gene: TRBJ1-2

CDR3 protein: CASSDVPGANVLTF
CDR3 DNA: TGTGCCAGCAGCGATGTTCCTGGGGCCAACGTCCTGACTTTC
D gene: .
V gene: TRBV9
clone size: few
CDR3 length: 14
J gene: TRBJ2-6

CDR3 protein: CASSEGVNTEAFF
CDR3 DNA: TGTGCCAGCAGTGAGGGTGTGAACACTGAAGCTTTCTTT
D gene: .
V gene: TRBV6-4
clone size: .
CDR3 length: 13
J gene: TRBJ1-1

CDR3 protein: CASRPGAGKNIQYF
CDR3 DNA: TGTGCCAGTAGACCAGGAGCCGGCAAAAACATTCAGTACTTC
D gene: .
V gene: TRBV19
clone size: .
CDR3 length: 14
J gene: TRBJ2-4

CDR3 protein: CASRDHYGYTF
CDR3 DNA: TGTGCCAGCAGAGACCACTATGGCTACACCTTC
D gene: .
V gene: TRBV6-6
clone size: few
CDR3 length: 11
J gene: TRBJ1-2

CDR3 protein: CASSYMSGLQTQYF
CDR3 DNA: TGTGCCAGCAGCTACATGTCAGGGTTGCAGACCCAGTACTTC
D gene: .
V gene: TRBV7-9
clone size: .
CDR3 length: 14
J gene: TRBJ2-5

CDR3 protein: CASSLGQGNGELFF
CDR3 DNA: TGTGCCAGCAGCTTAGGGCAGGGTAACGGGGAGCTGTTTTTT
D gene: .
V gene: TRBV11-3
clone size: .
CDR3 length: 14
J gene: TRBJ2-2

CDR3 protein: CASSLGGRTGNEKLFF
CDR3 DNA: TGCGCCAGCAGCTTGGGGGGCCGGACGGGAAATGAAAAACTGTTTTTT
D gene: .
V gene: TRBV5-1
clone size: once
CDR3 length: 16
J gene: TRBJ1-4

CDR3 protein: CASSFKGWGGELFF
CDR3 DNA: TGTGCCAGCAGTTTCAAGGGTTGGGGCGGGGAGCTGTTTTTT
D gene: .
V gene: TRBV6-6
clone size: .
CDR3 length: 14
J gene: TRBJ2-2

CDR3 protein: CAIWSGFNEQFF
CDR3 DNA: TGTGCCATCTGGTCGGGGTTCAATGAGCAGTTCTTC
D gene: .
V gene: TRBV10-3
clone size: .
CDR3 length: 12
J gene: TRBJ2-1

CDR3 protein: CAISESRQDSNQPQHF
CDR3 DNA: TGTGCCATCAGTGAGTCTCGTCAGGATAGCAATCAGCCCCAGCATTTT
D gene: .
V gene: TRBV10-3
clone size: .
CDR3 length: 16
J gene: TRBJ1-5

CDR3 protein: CSASPGVSYGYTF
CDR3 DNA: TGCAGTGCTAGTCCAGGGGTCTCTTACGGCTACACCTTC
D gene: .
V gene: TRBV20-1
clone size: .
CDR3 length: 13
J gene: TRBJ1-2

CDR3 protein: CASSLKSTGRNEAFF
CDR3 DNA: TGTGCCAGCAGCTTAAAGTCCACAGGGCGGAATGAAGCTTTCTTT
D gene: .
V gene: TRBV7-2
clone size: once
CDR3 length: 15
J gene: TRBJ1-1

CDR3 protein: CASSPGQGSYNEQFF
CDR3 DNA: TGTGCCAGCAGCCCTGGACAGGGCTCCTACAATGAGCAGTTCTTC
D gene: TRBD1
V gene: TRBV7-2
clone size: .
CDR3 length: 15
J gene: TRBJ2-1

CDR3 protein: CASSLPGTTPLHF
CDR3 DNA: TGTGCCAGCAGCTTACCGGGAACGACACCCCTCCACTTT
D gene: .
V gene: TRBV11-2
clone size: .
CDR3 length: 13
J gene: TRBJ1-6

CDR3 protein: CASSTHFTNTGELFF
CDR3 DNA: TGCGCCAGCAGTACACACTTTACGAACACCGGGGAGCTGTTTTTT
D gene: .
V gene: TRBV10-2
clone size: .
CDR3 length: 15
J gene: TRBJ2-2

CDR3 protein: CASSPGRSYEQYF
CDR3 DNA: TGTGCCAGCAGCCCTGGACGGAGCTACGAGCAGTACTTC
D gene: .
V gene: TRBV7-2
clone size: .
CDR3 length: 13
J gene: TRBJ2-7

CDR3 protein: CASSSSNYGYTF
CDR3 DNA: TGTGCCAGCAGTTCTTCTAACTATGGCTACACCTTC
D gene: .
V gene: TRBV12-3/TRBV12-4
clone size: .
CDR3 length: 12
J gene: TRBJ1-2

CDR3 protein: CASSPPNRASNTEAFF
CDR3 DNA: TGTGCCAGCTCACCACCAAACAGGGCCTCGAACACTGAAGCTTTCTTT
D gene: .
V gene: TRBV18
clone size: once
CDR3 length: 16
J gene: TRBJ1-1

CDR3 protein: CASSLKGADYTEAFF
CDR3 DNA: TGTGCCAGCAGCTTGAAGGGGGCAGACTACACTGAAGCTTTCTTT
D gene: TRBD1
V gene: TRBV7-2
clone size: .
CDR3 length: 15
J gene: TRBJ1-1